The 30 T cell receptor beta chains given below trace back to one sample, sequenced in a study of cytomegalovirus exposure and HLA in healthy donors (dated by TCRdb to about 2017). The receptor library was made with the immunoSEQ multiplex PCR assay. The multiplex PCR relied on a mix of 60 forward primers for TCR Vbeta segments and 13 reverse primers for TCR Jbeta segments. TCRdb took this table from immuneACCESS and kept in-frame rearrangements with V and J called. Such tables lack part of the clones; where checked against another copy, unresolved V genes explain under half of the gap, and the rest is unexplained. The sample records around 190,000 clones, around 90% of which are singletons. 1.1% of the sample comes from the top ten. Sample: PBMCs. Receptor source: a boy between 2 and 10 years old in good health and CMV-seronegative.

In its sample, this clone was seen a few times. The rearrangement links TRBV6-1 to TRBJ1-4; tentative D call: TRBD1 (5 bases). Per the germline V gene, CDR1 is MNHNS and CDR2 is SASEGT. The CDR3 spans 14 residues. The V end lost 6 bases, the J end lost 8 bases, and 16 bases lay between the germline ends. The CDR3: CASSDSTGPEKLFF. CDR3 DNA: TGTGCCAGCAGCGACAGCACTGGCCCCGAAAAACTGTTTTTT.

The chain carries TRBV6-6 and TRBJ2-7; TRBD1 might be the D (6 bases). Trimming pared 0 bases from V and 6 bases from J, leaving 18 bases between. The CDR3 contains 16 residues. Germline-derived CDR1 and CDR2 are MNHNY and SVGAGI (reference sequence). In nucleotides, the CDR3 is TGTGCCAGCAGTTACTCGAGTACAGGGAACATTGTCGAGCAGTACTTC. It is translated as CASSYSSTGNIVEQYF.

The chain employs TRBV30 and TRBJ1-4, with D unclear. V lost 3 bases to trimming and J lost 7 bases, with 12 bases between them. This CDR3 contains 13 residues. Germline V gene lookup returns CDR1 GTSNPN and CDR2 SVGIG (reference sequence). The CDR3 sequence is CAWSAEKGEKLFF. The DNA of the CDR3 is TGTGCCTGGAGCGCGGAGAAAGGTGAAAAACTGTTTTTT.

The chain couples TRBV9 to TRBJ1-1; 8 nucleotides align to TRBD1. The CDR3 has 15 residues. Germline-derived CDR1 and CDR2 are SGDLS and YYNGEE. Trimming cost V 3 bases and J 4 bases; bases outside gene matches: 8. The CDR3 DNA reads as TGTGCCAGCAGCGCCCTTACAGGGGGTAGCACTGAAGCTTTCTTT. It yields the protein CASSALTGGSTEAFF.

CDR3 loop: CASSARQGRSGNTIYF. The DNA for the CDR3 is TGTGCCAGCAGCGCACGACAGGGGAGATCTGGAAACACCATATATTTT. V is TRBV11-2 and J is TRBJ1-3; 8 bases match TRBD1. Germline CDR1 and CDR2: SGHAT and FQNNGV. Losses at the gene ends were 5 bases for V and 1 base for J; bases not matched to a gene: 7. This CDR3 is built from 16 residues.

The rearrangement uses TRBV2 and TRBJ1-1; TRBD1 might be the D (5 bases). The CDR3 sequence is 15 residues long. V was trimmed by 5 bases and J by 5 bases, leaving 18 bases between them. Germline CDR1 is SNHLY and CDR2 is FYNNEI. CDR3 sequence (DNA): TGTGCCAGCAGTACCCTAGGACAAGGATCGACTGAAGCTTTCTTT. Amino acids: CASSTLGQGSTEAFF.

This chain uses TRBV6-5 with TRBJ1-1; TRBD1 might be the D (6 bases). Germline lookup yields CDR1 MNHEY and CDR2 SVGAGI. Trimming cost V 6 bases and J 6 bases, with 14 bases left between them. The CDR3 totals 13 residues. The CDR3 coding sequence is TGTGCCAGCAGGCGAGTGGGGGCCGCTGAAGCTTTCTTT. The encoded protein is CASRRVGAAEAFF.

This clone turned up a few times. The V call is TRBV19, the J call TRBJ1-1; D uncertain. The CDR3 loop spans 12 amino acids. Trimming pared 5 bases from V and 7 bases from J, leaving 11 bases between. Germline V gene data show CDR1 as LNHDA and CDR2 as SQIVND (reference sequence). CDR3 coding DNA: TGTGCCAGTAGTGGGTGGCGGTTTGAAGCTTTCTTT. Amino acid sequence: CASSGWRFEAFF.

The rearrangement links TRBV19 to TRBJ2-1, with 10 bases identical to TRBD2. Trimming cost V 4 bases and J 9 bases; bases outside gene matches: 33. The CDR3 covers 23 residues. The V gene's germline CDR1 is LNHDA and CDR2 SQIVND (reference sequence). DNA of the CDR3: TGTGCCAGTAGTAAAGGACAGGGTTCCCCCCAACGTTTAGCGGGAGGAAGGCGTACTGAGCAGTTCTTC. It translates to CASSKGQGSPQRLAGGRRTEQFF.

The chain joins TRBV28 to TRBJ1-2, with D possibly TRBD1 on 5 matching bases. CDR1 is MDHEN, CDR2 SYDVKM, per germline. Trimming took off 7 bases at V and 4 bases at J, with 16 bases between the two ends. The CDR3 contains 14 residues. The DNA for the CDR3 is TGTGCCAGCACCTCCAGAAGGGGTAGCTATGGCTACACCTTC. It yields the protein CASTSRRGSYGYTF.

The gene calls are TRBV6-6 and TRBJ2-7; TRBD1 matches at 7 bases. Germline V gene data show CDR1 as MNHNY and CDR2 as SVGAGI (reference sequence). This CDR3 has 15 residues. J gave up 0 bases and V 6 bases, and 8 bases lay outside the gene matches. The DNA for the CDR3 is TGTGCCAGCAGGTGGACAGGCCAGAGCTCCTACGAGCAGTACTTC. As protein: CASRWTGQSSYEQYF.

The chain joins TRBV5-6 to TRBJ1-3, with D possibly TRBD1 on 6 matching bases. The CDR3 is 14 amino acids. Trimming stripped 5 bases from V and 4 bases from J, with 13 bases between. Germline lookup yields CDR1 SGHDT and CDR2 YYEEEE. The CDR3 region has the DNA TGTGCCAGCAGTACCCGACAGGTCGGAAACACCATATATTTT. Translating it yields CASSTRQVGNTIYF.

The J gene is TRBJ2-5, the V gene TRBV18; D is possibly TRBD1 (6 bases). Judging by the DNA end, TRBJ2-7 fits better; the J call may be wrong. The CDR3 has 15 amino acids. Looked up from germline, CDR1 is KGHSH and CDR2 is LQKENI. The CDR3 coding sequence is TGTGCCAGCTCACTAGAAACAGGGAAGTTCCACGAGCAGTACTTC. It encodes CASSLETGKFHEQYF.

The chain combines TRBV27 with TRBJ2-2; D is uncertain. Trimming removed 5 bases at V and 5 bases at J, with 9 bases between. The germline V gene has CDR1 MNHEY and CDR2 SMNVEV (reference sequence). This CDR3 region has 13 residues. The CDR3 coding sequence is TGTGCCAGCAGTCTGGGCAGAACCGGGGAGCTGTTTTTT. It is translated as CASSLGRTGELFF.

This sequence joins TRBV5-1 and TRBJ2-1, with D maybe TRBD2 (6 bases). Trimming stripped 0 bases from V and 1 base from J, with 11 bases between. Looked up from germline, CDR1 is SGHRS and CDR2 is YFSETQ. The CDR3 has 16 residues. The CDR3 region is CASSLDGSTSYNEQFF. The CDR3 region has the DNA TGCGCCAGCAGCTTGGACGGGAGTACATCCTACAATGAGCAGTTCTTC.

The chain has TRBV7-9 and TRBJ2-4; 9 bases line up with TRBD2. Unmatched junction bases numbered 10, after V lost 4 bases and J lost 0 bases. Germline CDR1 and CDR2: SEHNR and FQNEAQ (reference sequence). The CDR3 runs 18 residues. CDR3 amino acids: CASSSLSGGALAKNIQYF. The CDR3 nucleotides are TGTGCCAGCAGCTCGCTTAGCGGGGGTGCACTAGCCAAAAACATTCAGTACTTC.

The chain carries TRBV6-1 and TRBJ1-5; no firm D call. The CDR3 is 11 amino acids. The germline V gene encodes CDR1 MNHNS and CDR2 SASEGT. The V end lost 7 bases, the J end lost 11 bases, and 12 bases lay between the germline ends. The CDR3 loop is CASKSLAAQHF. The CDR3 DNA sequence: TGTGCCAGCAAGAGTCTAGCAGCCCAGCATTTT.

This sequence joins TRBV5-5 and TRBJ2-3; TRBD2 aligns across 7 bases. This CDR3 region has 15 residues. CDR1 is SGHKS, CDR2 YYEKEE, per germline (reference sequence). Losses at the gene ends were 0 bases for V and 2 bases for J; bases not matched to a gene: 3. The CDR3 coding sequence is TGTGCCAGCAGCTTGGAGCGGGGTCCCACAGATACGCAGTATTTT. Translation: CASSLERGPTDTQYF.

This clone is a singleton in its sample. The chain couples TRBV7-9 to TRBJ2-7, with D tentatively TRBD1 (5 bases). Germline CDR1 and CDR2: SEHNR and FQNEAQ (reference sequence). The CDR3 is 15 residues long. V was pared by 1 base and J by 5 bases, with 15 bases between. CDR3 sequence (DNA): TGTGCCAGCAGCTTAGTACAAGGGGTTAAGAACGAGCAGTACTTC. Its protein is CASSLVQGVKNEQYF. The entire variable domain, with the rest obtained from reference TRBV7-9 and TRBJ2-7, is as follows: DTGVSQNPRHKITKRGQNVTFRCDPISEHNRLYWYRQTLGQGPEFLTYFQNEAQLEKSRLLSDRFSAERPKGSFSTLEIQRTEQGDSAMYLCASSLVQGVKNEQYFGPGTRLTVT.

V usage is TRBV7-2 and J usage is TRBJ2-7; 8 nucleotides agree with TRBD1. CDR3 length: 14 amino acids. Trimming cost V 5 bases and J 6 bases; bases outside gene matches: 9. Germline V gene lookup returns CDR1 SGHTA and CDR2 FQGNSA. The CDR3 coding sequence is TGTGCCAGCAGCCGTCCGGACAGGGATCGCGAGCAGTACTTC. It specifies CASSRPDRDREQYF.

CDR3 sequence (DNA): TGTGCCAGCAATCCCGGGGGTTTTTCACCCCTCCACTTT. It encodes CASNPGGFSPLHF. The chain uses TRBV28 and TRBJ1-6; D might be TRBD1 (5 bases). The germline V and J ends were trimmed by 7 bases and 9 bases, with 13 bases remaining between them. CDR1 and CDR2 (germline): MDHEN, SYDVKM. The CDR3 sequence is 13 residues long.

The chain combines TRBV25-1 with TRBJ1-3; D is undetermined. CDR1 and CDR2 (germline): MGHDK, SYGVNS. The CDR3 runs to 16 residues. Trimming shortened V by 3 bases and J by 4 bases, and 16 bases separated the two germline ends. The CDR3 loop reads CASSDGSGSKGNTIYF. The DNA for the CDR3 is TGTGCCAGCAGTGACGGGAGTGGATCTAAGGGAAACACCATATATTTT.

This chain joins TRBV5-1 and TRBJ1-5, with D unresolved. The CDR3 is made up of 13 amino acids. Per germline, CDR1 SGHRS and CDR2 YFSETQ. Trimming pared 7 bases from V and 9 bases from J, leaving 17 bases between. This CDR3 reads CASAIDTVAPQHF. The CDR3 nucleotides are TGCGCCAGCGCCATAGACACCGTTGCGCCCCAGCATTTT.

This chain joins TRBV5-1 and TRBJ2-7, with TRBD2 identical over 7 bases. The germline V gene encodes CDR1 SGHRS and CDR2 YFSETQ. With 0 bases clipped from V and 4 bases from J, the junction kept 19 bases outside the gene matches. This CDR3 contains 19 residues. The CDR3 protein is CASSLAIDRRTGGSYEQYF. The CDR3 region has the DNA TGCGCCAGCAGCTTGGCCATCGACCGCAGAACGGGAGGCTCTTACGAGCAGTACTTC.

The chain links TRBV30 to TRBJ2-4; TRBD1 aligns across 7 bases. Germline assignment: CDR1 GTSNPN and CDR2 SVGIG (reference sequence). This CDR3 has 19 residues. V dropped 1 base and J dropped 2; count of bases not matched to a gene: 17. This CDR3 reads CAWSDDRVQSKLSKNIQYF. CDR3 nucleotides: TGTGCCTGGAGTGACGACAGGGTTCAATCTAAGTTGTCCAAAAACATTCAGTACTTC.

V gene TRBV7-9 combines with J gene TRBJ2-4, with TRBD2 as a possible D gene (6 bases). With 1 base removed from V and 0 bases from J, the gap between germline ends came to 7 bases. Germline CDR1 SEHNR, CDR2 FQNEAQ (reference sequence). CDR3 length: 15 amino acids. CDR3 residues: CASSLVGGAKNIQYF. The CDR3 DNA follows: TGTGCCAGCAGCTTAGTGGGGGGAGCCAAAAACATTCAGTACTTC.

The chain is built from TRBV28 and TRBJ1-2; 7 positions match TRBD1. The CDR3 contains 14 residues. V was clipped by 2 bases and J by 8 bases; unmatched bases: 8. Germline loops: CDR1 MDHEN, CDR2 SYDVKM. Here the CDR3 DNA reads TGTGCCAGCAGTTTACTCCGACAGGGCGGGGGCTACACCTTC. It yields the protein CASSLLRQGGGYTF.

The V gene is TRBV6-5, the J gene TRBJ1-2, with D uncertain. Per germline, CDR1 MNHEY and CDR2 SVGAGI. V lost 0 bases to trimming and J lost 3 bases, with 8 bases between them. This CDR3 spans 14 amino acids. The CDR3 DNA reads as TGTGCCAGCAGTTACTCCTCCAGGTACTATGGCTACACCTTC. Translated, it gives CASSYSSRYYGYTF.

To note about this clone: Compared with germline, one end of the junction differs, possibly owing to a read error. This sample also contains other DNA sequences that code for the same CDR3. This chain connects TRBV15 to TRBJ1-6; possible D gene TRBD1, 5 bases. Germline loops: CDR1 LNHNV, CDR2 YYDKDF (reference sequence). This CDR3 is 15 amino acids long. CDR3 nucleotides: TGTGCCACCAGCAGATATGACAGTTTTAATTCGCCCCTCCACTTT. Protein: CATSRYDSFNSPLHF.

This clone was seen more than once but under ten times. The J gene is TRBJ2-7, the V gene TRBV4-1; D gene uncertain. Germline V gene lookup returns CDR1 MGHRA and CDR2 YSYEKL. The CDR3 is 13 residues long. V lost 2 bases to trimming and J lost 0 bases, with 5 bases between them. Here the CDR3 reads CASSQISSYEQYF. The DNA of the CDR3 is TGCGCCAGCAGCCAAATATCCTCCTACGAGCAGTACTTC.